A single sample gave rise to the 29 T cell receptor beta chains below, sequenced in a study of response to subunit inactivated influenza vaccine. MiXCR was run by TCRdb on the RT-PCR reads, yielding one entry per CDR3 protein. This table has a few hundred thousand distinct CDR3 sequences, approximately 21% appearing once. Specimen: PBMCs from blood, collected 21 months after vaccination. The receptors here all came from a man aged 50 to 75 who received an inactivated influenza vaccine.

V is TRBV7-8 and J is TRBJ1-1; D not certain. The CDR3 loop spans 16 amino acids. Trimming removed 0 bases at V and 0 bases at J, with 11 bases between. CDR1 SGHVS and CDR2 FQNEAQ come from the germline V gene. The CDR3 protein is CASSLAGRVMNTEAFF. The CDR3 nucleotides read TGTGCCAGCAGCTTAGCGGGCAGAGTAATGAACACTGAAGCTTTCTTT.

Only a few counts were recorded for this clonotype. The rearrangement joins TRBV28 to TRBJ2-2; TRBD1 or TRBD2 may be the D gene (5 bases each). Trimming removed 5 bases at V and 5 bases at J, with 18 bases between. CDR1 and CDR2 (germline): MDHEN, SYDVKM. The CDR3 is 16 residues long. The CDR3 sequence is CASSINERGRTGELFF. The CDR3 DNA follows: TGTGCCAGCAGTATAAACGAGAGGGGAAGAACCGGGGAGCTGTTTTTT.

The chain recombines TRBV7-3 with TRBJ2-1; 7 bases are shared with TRBD2. CDR3 length: 17 residues. The junction had 8 bases not matched to a gene; V was cut back by 3 bases and J by 0 bases. Germline V gene data show CDR1 as SGHTA and CDR2 as FQGTGA. CDR3 sequence: CASSLVAGDPSYNEQFF. CDR3 DNA sequence: TGTGCCAGCAGCTTGGTGGCGGGAGACCCCTCCTACAATGAGCAGTTCTTC.

The chain uses TRBV5-1 and TRBJ1-2, with 9 bases identical to TRBD1. Per germline, CDR1 SGHRS and CDR2 YFSETQ. The trim removed 6 bases at V and 6 bases at J, leaving 12 bases unmatched. The CDR3 extends over 15 amino acids. CDR3 amino acids: CASTSPDRGVDGYTF. CDR3 DNA sequence: TGCGCCAGCACTTCTCCGGACAGGGGTGTGGATGGCTACACCTTC.

This clonotype occurred a few times. As DNA, the CDR3 is TGCGCCAGCAGCTTGGATTGGGGCCCCGAAGCTTTCTTT. Translating gives CASSLDWGPEAFF. The chain recombines TRBV5-1 with TRBJ1-1, with a tentative D call TRBD1 (5 bases). Deletions cut 0 bases from V and 8 bases from J, with 11 bases between. CDR3 length equals 13 residues. Germline values: CDR1 SGHRS, CDR2 YFSETQ.

V usage is TRBV2 and J usage is TRBJ2-2; D not resolved. Germline assignment: CDR1 SNHLY and CDR2 FYNNEI. V was shortened by 7 bases and J by 7 bases, with 16 bases between the two germline ends. The CDR3 covers 14 residues. The CDR3 loop is CASNGDAGGGELFF. The CDR3 nucleotides read TGTGCCAGCAATGGAGATGCTGGTGGCGGGGAGCTGTTTTTT.

The chain employs TRBV9 and TRBJ1-1; D is unresolved. The CDR3 is made up of 17 amino acids. Trimming took off 4 bases at V and 1 base at J, with 20 bases between the two ends. Germline lookup yields CDR1 SGDLS and CDR2 YYNGEE. The CDR3 region has the DNA TGTGCCAGCAGCCCCTGGATCGGTAGCTCCCCGAACACTGAAGCTTTCTTT. The encoded protein is CASSPWIGSSPNTEAFF.

Only a few counts were recorded for this clonotype. This sequence joins TRBV11-2 and TRBJ2-1; maybe TRBD2 (7 bases). This CDR3 contains 17 residues. Looked up from germline, CDR1 is SGHAT and CDR2 is FQNNGV. Trimming removed 5 bases from V and 4 bases from J, with 21 bases in between. The CDR3 sequence: CASSLNPLRGRYNEQFF. CDR3 nucleotide sequence: TGTGCCAGCAGCCTGAATCCACTGCGGGGGCGATACAATGAGCAGTTCTTC.

This clonotype was found a few times. The chain recombines TRBV4-1 with TRBJ2-7, with 8 bases aligning to TRBD2. CDR1 and CDR2 (germline): MGHRA, YSYEKL. The CDR3 totals 15 residues. Trimming cost V 9 bases and J 2 bases; bases outside gene matches: 12. CDR3 nucleotides: TGCGCCAGTGACCCCGGGAGGGGACGAACCTACGAGCAGTACTTC. Protein: CASDPGRGRTYEQYF.

This clonotype has just a few counts. V and J are TRBV6-2 or TRBV6-3 and TRBJ2-3; possibly TRBD1 or TRBD2 for D (5 bases each). V gave up 7 bases and J gave up 1 base, with 24 bases separating them. The CDR3 is 18 residues long. Germline V gene lookup returns CDR1 MNHEY and CDR2 SVGEGT. DNA for the CDR3: TGTGCCAGCACCTTAAGGTGGGACGCCGGGCTACGCACAGATACGCAGTATTTT. Protein: CASTLRWDAGLRTDTQYF.

This clonotype occurred many times. This chain connects TRBV6-1 to TRBJ1-1, with D perhaps TRBD1 (5 bases). The CDR3 loop spans 14 amino acids. V was cut by 3 bases and J by 4 bases, with 12 bases left in between. The germline gives CDR1 MNHNS, CDR2 SASEGT. The CDR3 DNA follows: TGTGCCAGCAGTGAGGGGGTTGTCGGCACTGAAGCTTTCTTT. It encodes CASSEGVVGTEAFF.

This chain connects TRBV12-3 or TRBV12-4 to TRBJ1-6; 10 nucleotides align to TRBD1. CDR3 length equals 14 residues. With V trimmed by 6 bases and J by 10 bases, 6 bases remained unmatched. The CDR3 DNA reads as TGTGCCAGCAGAGCCGGGACAGGGGACTCACCCCTCCACTTT. It translates to CASRAGTGDSPLHF.

The rearrangement joins TRBV4-3 to TRBJ2-5, with 11 bases aligning to TRBD1. V trimming: 4 bases; J trimming: 6 bases; junction bases outside the gene matches: 7. Per germline, CDR1 LGHNA and CDR2 YSLEER. The CDR3 is 15 residues long. The CDR3 region has the DNA TGCGCCAGCAGCCCTTCAGGGACAGGGGGACAGACCCAGTACTTC. This encodes CASSPSGTGGQTQYF.

The V call is TRBV7-9, the J call TRBJ2-7; D call uncertain. The CDR3 totals 12 residues. Between the trimmed V and J ends, which lost 3 bases and 9 bases, there was a span of 12 bases. The germline CDR1 and CDR2 sequences are SEHNR and FQNEAQ (reference sequence). This CDR3 reads CASSLGSIGQYF. CDR3 nucleotides: TGTGCCAGCAGCTTGGGATCTATCGGGCAGTACTTC.

A few counts support this clonotype. This rearrangement joins TRBV24-1 to TRBJ1-1; D is ambiguous. Per the germline V gene, CDR1 is KGHDR and CDR2 is SFDVKD. The germline V and J ends were trimmed by 3 bases and 3 bases, with 13 bases remaining between them. This CDR3 region has 15 residues. The CDR3 DNA sequence: TGTGCCACCAGTGATCGTTACGGTGGTGACACTGAAGCTTTCTTT. Translated, it gives CATSDRYGGDTEAFF.

This clonotype was counted a few times. This rearrangement joins TRBV29-1 to TRBJ2-1, with D perhaps matching TRBD1 (6 bases). The germline V gene has CDR1 SQVTM and CDR2 ANQGSEA. V was cut by 4 bases and J by 4 bases, with 11 bases left in between. This CDR3 region has 13 residues. The DNA for the CDR3 is TGCAGCGTTGGTAGGACAGCTTACAATGAGCAGTTCTTC. Translated, it gives CSVGRTAYNEQFF.

V and J are TRBV7-6 and TRBJ2-5, with 8 bases identical to TRBD1. The germline V gene encodes CDR1 SGHVS and CDR2 FNYEAQ. V lost 3 bases and J lost 4; bases outside the gene matches: 1. The CDR3 is 13 amino acids. CDR3 in DNA: TGTGCCAGCAGCTTTGACAGGGGAGAGACCCAGTACTTC. It is translated as CASSFDRGETQYF.

This clonotype was recorded once. J is TRBJ2-3 and V is TRBV5-1; D possibly corresponds to TRBD2 (5 bases). Germline loops: CDR1 SGHRS, CDR2 YFSETQ. The V end lost 6 bases, the J end lost 5 bases, and 7 bases lay between the germline ends. The CDR3 extends over 11 amino acids. The CDR3 region is CASNRGDTQYF. As DNA, the CDR3 is TGCGCCAGCAATCGGGGAGATACGCAGTATTTT.

V usage is TRBV4-1 and J usage is TRBJ2-7; D remains ambiguous. Trimming cost V 4 bases and J 2 bases, with 18 bases left between them. Germline V gene data show CDR1 as MGHRA and CDR2 as YSYEKL. The CDR3 covers 16 residues. The CDR3 bases are TGCGCCAGCAGCCCCCGAAACATTAAGGGTACCTACGAGCAGTACTTC. Translating it yields CASSPRNIKGTYEQYF.

This clonotype has only a few counts. J is TRBJ2-2 and V is TRBV7-9, with 7 positions matching TRBD1. With 2 bases clipped from V and 0 bases from J, the junction kept 6 bases outside the gene matches. The length of the CDR3 is 17 residues. The germline V gene has CDR1 SEHNR and CDR2 FQNEAQ (reference sequence). The CDR3 region is CASSLFQGDANTGELFF. The CDR3 DNA reads as TGTGCCAGCAGCTTATTCCAGGGGGACGCGAACACCGGGGAGCTGTTTTTT.

There are many counts of this clonotype. The chain couples TRBV6-5 to TRBJ2-1, with D possibly being TRBD2 (5 bases). The ends were cut back, 0 bases at V and 8 bases at J, with 14 bases in the middle. The V gene's germline CDR1 is MNHEY and CDR2 SVGAGI. The CDR3 is made up of 15 amino acids. Here the CDR3 DNA reads TGTGCCAGCAGTTACTCGAGCGGTAAGAGGGATGAGCAGTTCTTC. Protein product: CASSYSSGKRDEQFF.

The chain combines TRBV12-3 or TRBV12-4 with TRBJ1-1, with a possible D match to TRBD1 (5 bases). With 7 bases removed from V and 5 bases from J, the gap between germline ends came to 20 bases. The CDR3 has 15 amino acids. The CDR3 loop reads CASTFTAGGGTEAFF. CDR3 nucleotide sequence: TGTGCCAGCACCTTTACGGCGGGGGGAGGAACTGAAGCTTTCTTT.

The chain uses TRBV20-1 and TRBJ1-1; maybe TRBD1 (6 bases). Trimming took off 0 bases at V and 3 bases at J, with 8 bases between the two ends. CDR1 is DFQATT and CDR2 is SNEGSKA in the germline V gene (reference sequence). The CDR3 sequence is 13 residues long. For the CDR3, the DNA is TGCAGTGCTAGAGACCCAGGGGACACTGAAGCTTTCTTT. It yields the protein CSARDPGDTEAFF.

The chain links TRBV5-4 to TRBJ1-2; D may be TRBD1 (5 bases). The CDR3 runs 14 residues. The germline V gene has CDR1 SGHNT and CDR2 YYREEE (reference sequence). The V end lost 2 bases, the J end lost 4 bases, and 12 bases lay between the germline ends. The chain's CDR3 is CASSFPPGTYGYTF. The DNA for the CDR3 is TGTGCCAGCAGCTTTCCCCCGGGGACCTATGGCTACACCTTC.

This chain joins TRBV12-3 or TRBV12-4 and TRBJ1-1; D ambiguous. CDR3 length equals 13 residues. The V end was cut by 0 bases, the J end by 6 bases, with 8 bases between. This CDR3 reads CASSLAGSPEAFF. The CDR3 DNA follows: TGTGCCAGCAGTTTAGCAGGAAGCCCTGAAGCTTTCTTT.

The table lists this clonotype with many counts. V is TRBV29-1 and J is TRBJ1-2; D unresolved. The CDR3 runs to 14 residues. CDR1 is SQVTM and CDR2 is ANQGSEA in the germline V gene. Trimming pared 2 bases from V and 1 base from J, leaving 11 bases between. Here the CDR3 reads CSVESLLDNYGYTF. The CDR3 nucleotides read TGCAGCGTTGAATCACTTCTCGATAACTATGGCTACACCTTC.

The chain couples TRBV20-1 to TRBJ1-4, with D uncertain. The CDR3 is 13 residues long. CDR1 and CDR2 from the germline V gene are DFQATT and SNEGSKA (reference sequence). With 4 bases removed from V and 8 bases from J, the gap between germline ends came to 14 bases. In nucleotides, the CDR3 is TGCAGTGCTAAGGGCGTTGTGGGAGAAAAACTGTTTTTT. Its translation is CSAKGVVGEKLFF.

V is TRBV11-2 and J is TRBJ2-2, with unresolved D. The CDR3 totals 10 residues. Germline values: CDR1 SGHAT, CDR2 FQNNGV. V was shortened by 8 bases and J by 6 bases, with 4 bases between the two germline ends. CDR3 nucleotides: TGTGCCAGCCAGTCCGGGGAGCTGTTTTTT. This encodes CASQSGELFF.

The chain couples TRBV3-1 to TRBJ1-1; 8 bases match TRBD1. CDR3 size: 16 residues. Trimming cost V 3 bases and J 2 bases; bases outside gene matches: 8. Germline V gene data show CDR1 as LGHDT and CDR2 as YNNKEL (reference sequence). The CDR3 sequence is CASSQESTGVNTEAFF. The CDR3 DNA sequence: TGTGCCAGCAGCCAGGAATCGACAGGGGTAAACACTGAAGCTTTCTTT.